The clone carrying this TCR beta chain was seen a single time. The data derive from a study of cytomegalovirus exposure and HLA in healthy donors. V was clipped by 1 base and J by 9 bases, with 17 bases between them. CDR1 SGHVS and CDR2 FNYEAQ come from the germline V gene. There are 15 residues in the CDR3. Only in-frame clones appear in the TCRdb table, and some are missing; sequencing was by immunoSEQ multiplex PCR. The top ten hold around 3% of the sample, which has approximately 210,000 clones, approximately 86% seen once. This TCR derives from a woman between 18 and 29 years old in good health and CMV-seronegative. The sequenced material came from PBMCs. The chain employs TRBV7-6 and TRBJ2-3, with D possibly being TRBD2 (5 bases). CDR3: CASSLGPTGRGTQYF. The CDR3 bases are TGTGCCAGCAGCTTAGGCCCCACTGGTAGAGGGACGCAGTATTTT.